The clone carrying this T cell receptor beta chain showed up just a few times. Its antigen is still unknown. This entry comes from a study of T-cell reconstitution after alpha-beta-depleted transplantation in children. The study, taken as a whole, reports: Once a year had passed after transplant, T-cell counts and diversity came mostly from newly produced T cells.

Researchers prepared the TCRbeta library using unique molecular identifiers, the study reports. Via MiXCR, TCRdb re-called the PCR reads, giving one row per CDR3 protein. The profile shows about 590,000 distinct CDR3 sequences, roughly 13% of them singletons. Germline CDR1 SGHTA, CDR2 FQGNSA. Trimming removed 6 bases at V and 2 bases at J, with 14 bases between. The CDR3 totals 14 residues. This TCR was sampled from a male patient aged 5 to 17 who had a stem cell transplant for acute myeloid leukemia, so the T cells may come from the graft donor. This chain links TRBV7-2 with TRBJ2-7, with D tentatively TRBD1 or TRBD2 (5 bases each). The sample was PBMCs, mostly from graft donor cells, taken 360 days after TCRalphabeta/CD19-depleted stem cell transplant. The CDR3 reads CASSGDVTAYEQYF. The CDR3 DNA reads TGTGCCAGCAGTGGGGACGTCACCGCCTACGAGCAGTACTTC.